The present T cell receptor beta chain was sequenced within a study of OX40 agonist ivuxolimab in advanced cancers. Study-level background: Dose-escalation patients were diagnosed with hepatocellular carcinoma, melanoma, renal cell cancer or head and neck cancer.

To note about this clone: Compared with germline, one end of the junction differs, possibly owing to a read error. This same CDR3 is encoded by further DNA sequences in the sample.

The length of the CDR3 is 14 residues. Germline values: CDR1 GTSNPN, CDR2 SVGIG (reference sequence). The data were produced by immunoSEQ multiplex PCR, yet TCRdb's version contains in-frame clones alone and is incomplete. The table has approximately 77,000 clones, approximately 90% seen once; the top ten hold approximately 10%. This sequence was found in an adult with an advanced solid tumor such as melanoma, head and neck, liver or kidney cancer. The chain combines TRBV30 with TRBJ2-2, with TRBD2 as a possible D gene (5 bases). The material was CD4+ or CD8+ T cells sorted from blood, obtained in a trial of the OX40 agonist ivuxolimab. Written as DNA, the CDR3 is TGTGCCTACCTGCCCGGGGTCGGCACCGGGGAGCTGTTTTTC. It is translated as CAYLPGVGTGELFF.